This T cell receptor beta chain emerged from a study of OX40 agonist ivuxolimab in advanced cancers. The wider study: Clinicians treated patients with ivuxolimab, an agonistic anti-OX40 (CD134) antibody. Two patients with cutaneous melanoma and one with hepatocellular carcinoma, three in total, showed partial responses. Study-wide results and caveats: Average numbers of expanded clones were greater in CD8+ T cells than in CD4+.

Between the trimmed V and J ends, which lost 4 bases and 4 bases, there was a span of 14 bases. The V gene's germline CDR1 is LNHDA and CDR2 SQIVND (reference sequence). This CDR3 is 14 amino acids long. The data were produced by immunoSEQ multiplex PCR, yet TCRdb's version contains in-frame clones alone and is incomplete. The sample has about 26,000 clones, 88% seen once; the top ten hold under 25%. A word on this clone: Antigen unknown.

The chain joins TRBV19 to TRBJ2-7; TRBD1 might be the D (6 bases). This TCR derives from an adult with an advanced solid tumor such as melanoma, head and neck, liver or kidney cancer. The specimen was CD4+ or CD8+ T cells sorted from blood, collected in a trial of the OX40 agonist ivuxolimab. Here the CDR3 reads CASSTAGAGYEQYF. Here the CDR3 DNA reads TGTGCCAGTAGTACAGCAGGGGCAGGGTACGAGCAGTACTTC.